Presented here are 27 T cell receptor beta chains from one specimen sequenced in a study of blood T cells in healthy people across ages. Using a J-beta primer mix together with a sample-barcoded 5' primer, a second PCR was run for about 7 to 12 cycles. TCRdb called the 5' RACE reads again in MiXCR, with one record for every CDR3 protein. The sample has about 640,000 distinct CDR3 sequences, roughly three fifths seen once. The sample comprised blood. These receptors were taken from a man in his 60s in good health.

This clonotype showed up just a few times. The genes are TRBV3-1 and TRBJ2-4; the match to TRBD1 covers 7 bases. The J call could be wrong; TRBJ2-7 is a better fit for the DNA end. Germline values: CDR1 LGHDT, CDR2 YNNKEL (reference sequence). This CDR3 contains 16 residues. CDR3 sequence: CASSQAPPGQPYEQYF. CDR3 coding DNA: TGTGCCAGCAGCCAAGCCCCCCCGGGACAGCCTTACGAGCAGTACTTC.

This clonotype was picked up one time. The chain has TRBV5-5 and TRBJ1-2, with TRBD1 as a possible D gene (5 bases). The V end lost 4 bases, the J end lost 6 bases, and 22 bases lay between the germline ends. Germline lookup yields CDR1 SGHKS and CDR2 YYEKEE (reference sequence). The CDR3 is 16 amino acids. This chain's CDR3 is CASSLEGTPRGHGYTF. The CDR3 DNA sequence: TGTGCCAGCAGCCTGGAAGGGACTCCCAGAGGTCATGGCTACACCTTC.

The CDR3 loop reads CASSPTGGRYEQYF. The CDR3 DNA sequence: TGTGCCAGCAGCCCGACAGGGGGCAGGTACGAGCAGTACTTC. The genes are TRBV7-2 and TRBJ2-7, with 10 bases that match TRBD1. The germline V gene encodes CDR1 SGHTA and CDR2 FQGNSA. Losses at the gene ends were 5 bases for V and 4 bases for J; bases not matched to a gene: 5. This CDR3 spans 14 amino acids.

The gene calls are TRBV12-3 or TRBV12-4 and TRBJ2-1, with 13 bases identical to TRBD2. The J segment lost 7 bases and the V segment lost 4 bases, leaving 7 bases of the junction unmatched. This CDR3 spans 16 amino acids. The CDR3, as DNA: TGTGCCAGCAGTTCGCGACTAGCGGGGGGCGGGAATGAGCAGTTCTTC. Translating gives CASSSRLAGGGNEQFF.

The chain uses TRBV4-2 and TRBJ2-3; 9 positions match TRBD2. CDR1 LGHNA and CDR2 YNFKEQ come from the germline V gene. The CDR3 runs 15 residues. V was pared by 8 bases and J by 3 bases, with 9 bases of the junction left unmatched. CDR3 region: CASRDGGGATDTQYF. The CDR3 DNA is TGTGCCAGCCGGGACGGCGGGGGGGCGACAGATACGCAGTATTTT.

The V call is TRBV11-2, the J call TRBJ2-7, with 7 bases that match TRBD2. The CDR3 totals 16 residues. The V segment lost 6 bases and the J segment 7 bases; nucleotides outside the gene matches: 18. CDR1 SGHAT and CDR2 FQNNGV come from the germline V gene. The CDR3 bases are TGTGCCAGCAGTCCGAGGCTCGGTACTAGCGAGTCGGAGCAGTACTTC. Its translation: CASSPRLGTSESEQYF.

The J gene is TRBJ2-6, the V gene TRBV11-1; D perhaps matches TRBD1 (6 bases). V shed 1 base and J shed 2 bases, with 9 bases lying between them. In germline, CDR1 is SGHAT, CDR2 FQDESV (reference sequence). The CDR3 has 16 amino acids. CDR3 protein: CASSLGPGAGANVLTF. CDR3 bases: TGTGCCAGCAGCTTAGGGCCAGGGGCTGGGGCCAACGTCCTGACTTTC. Supplemented by reference TRBV11-1 and TRBJ2-6, the full variable domain reads EAEVAQSPRYKITEKSQAVAFWCDPISGHATLYWYRQILGQGPELLVQFQDESVVDDSQLPKDRFSAERLKGVDSTLKIQPAELGDSAMYLCASSLGPGAGANVLTFGAGSRLTVL.

This chain links TRBV5-1 with TRBJ2-2, with 9 bases that match TRBD1. The germline gives CDR1 SGHRS, CDR2 YFSETQ. This CDR3 spans 16 amino acids. V shed 1 base, J shed 7 bases, and the junction held 8 bases outside the gene matches. CDR3 loop: CASSLRWTGENGELFF. The CDR3 DNA is TGCGCCAGCAGCTTGCGTTGGACAGGGGAGAACGGGGAGCTGTTTTTT.

This chain uses TRBV2 with TRBJ1-2, with D tentatively TRBD1 (5 bases). The CDR3 is made up of 13 amino acids. Germline V lookup: CDR1 SNHLY, CDR2 FYNNEI. V lost 2 bases, J lost 8 bases, and 12 bases lay in between. The CDR3 nucleotides read TGTGCCAGCAGTGAAAGGGGTCAAGGCGGCTACACCTTC. Its translation: CASSERGQGGYTF.

The rearrangement joins TRBV29-1 to TRBJ2-3; TRBD1 matches at 8 bases. Germline V gene sequence: CDR1 SQVTM, CDR2 ANQGSEA. The junction had 10 bases not matched to a gene; V was cut back by 4 bases and J by 4 bases. This CDR3 is built from 15 residues. CDR3 DNA sequence: TGCAGCGTTGTTCCAGGGGGCGCGAACCCAGATACGCAGTATTTT. It yields the protein CSVVPGGANPDTQYF.

This rearrangement joins TRBV6-4 to TRBJ1-2; 7 positions agree with TRBD1. This CDR3 comprises 17 residues. Germline loops: CDR1 MRHNA, CDR2 SNTAGT. The J segment lost 2 bases and the V segment lost 6 bases, leaving 15 bases of the junction unmatched. CDR3 in amino acids: CASSPPEEGAINYGYTF. CDR3 coding DNA: TGTGCCAGCAGCCCCCCGGAGGAGGGGGCAATCAACTATGGCTACACCTTC.

The chain couples TRBV27 to TRBJ2-5, with TRBD1 matching over 9 bases. The J call could be wrong; TRBJ2-7 is a better fit for the DNA end. CDR3 size: 14 residues. The germline gives CDR1 MNHEY, CDR2 SMNVEV (reference sequence). The DNA for the CDR3 is TGTGCCAGCAGTTTACTGGGACAGGGCCACGAGCAGTACTTC. Residues: CASSLLGQGHEQYF.

The rearrangement uses TRBV2 and TRBJ1-1; weak D call: TRBD1 (6 bases). Trimming took off 3 bases at V and 5 bases at J, with 13 bases between the two ends. CDR1 is SNHLY and CDR2 is FYNNEI in the germline V gene. The CDR3 contains 14 residues. The CDR3 nucleotides read TGTGCCAGCAGTGAGGGCAGGGGCTGGACTGAAGCTTTCTTT. It translates to CASSEGRGWTEAFF.

The CDR3 reads CASSSQGAFRTDTQYF. As DNA, the CDR3 is TGTGCCAGCAGTTCACAGGGGGCGTTTCGCACAGATACGCAGTATTTT. This chain joins TRBV28 and TRBJ2-3; the match to TRBD1 covers 9 bases. The CDR3 length is 16 residues. In germline, CDR1 is MDHEN, CDR2 SYDVKM. Trimming at V came to 4 bases and at J to 1 base, leaving 6 bases not matched to a gene.

This rearrangement joins TRBV6-1 to TRBJ1-6; D may be TRBD1 (5 bases). This CDR3 has 16 residues. Trimming took 4 bases from V and 7 from J, leaving 17 bases between them. The germline V gene has CDR1 MNHNS and CDR2 SASEGT. CDR3 DNA: TGTGCCAGCAGTGGGGTAACAGGAACGGGGAATTCACCCCTCCACTTT. It is translated as CASSGVTGTGNSPLHF.

V is TRBV6-1 and J is TRBJ1-1, with D unresolved. Per germline, CDR1 MNHNS and CDR2 SASEGT. The CDR3 loop spans 13 amino acids. The V gene lost 6 bases and the J gene lost 1 base, with 9 bases spanning the gap. The CDR3 protein is CASSPPENTEAFF. CDR3 sequence (DNA): TGTGCCAGCAGCCCCCCAGAGAACACTGAAGCTTTCTTT.

This chain connects TRBV3-1 to TRBJ2-4; 12 nucleotides agree with TRBD2. There are 17 residues in the CDR3. Germline V gene sequence: CDR1 LGHDT, CDR2 YNNKEL (reference sequence). The trim removed 0 bases at V and 7 bases at J, leaving 7 bases unmatched. CDR3 DNA sequence: TGTGCCAGCAGCCAAGATGCGACTAGCGGGGGAGGTAACATTCAGTACTTC. This encodes CASSQDATSGGGNIQYF.

The genes are TRBV24-1 and TRBJ1-6; TRBD1 might be the D (5 bases). CDR1 is KGHDR, CDR2 SFDVKD, per germline. The V gene lost 9 bases and the J gene lost 7 bases, with 12 bases spanning the gap. The CDR3 runs 13 residues. The CDR3 is CATQRDWNSPLHF. DNA of the CDR3: TGTGCCACCCAGCGGGACTGGAATTCACCCCTCCACTTT.

The chain employs TRBV29-1 and TRBJ2-5; D call uncertain. The length of the CDR3 is 11 residues. Germline V gives CDR1 SQVTM, CDR2 ANQGSEA. Trimming stripped 6 bases from V and 0 bases from J, with 5 bases between. As DNA, the CDR3 is TGCAGCGTGGCGGACCAAGAGACCCAGTACTTC. Translated: CSVADQETQYF.

There are a few counts of this clonotype. This chain joins TRBV29-1 and TRBJ2-3; 13 nucleotides match TRBD2. Per germline, CDR1 SQVTM and CDR2 ANQGSEA. V lost 3 bases to trimming and J lost 1 base; unmatched junction nucleotides: 10. This CDR3 region has 18 residues. The CDR3 loop is CSVESSGLAGIRTDTQYF. The CDR3 DNA reads as TGCAGCGTTGAGTCTTCGGGACTAGCGGGAATCCGCACAGATACGCAGTATTTT.

The count of this clonotype is one. The chain links TRBV29-1 to TRBJ2-7, with D tentatively TRBD1 (5 bases). Germline CDR1 is SQVTM and CDR2 is ANQGSEA. There are 11 residues in the CDR3. Trimming stripped 6 bases from V and 5 bases from J, with 11 bases between. The DNA of the CDR3 is TGCAGCGTGCAGGGTAACGACGAGCAGTACTTC. Protein sequence: CSVQGNDEQYF.

The sample holds a few counts of this clonotype. The V gene is TRBV28, the J gene TRBJ1-2; no definite D call. The CDR3 loop spans 12 amino acids. Germline CDR1 and CDR2: MDHEN and SYDVKM. V lost 1 base, J lost 7 bases, and 7 bases lay in between. Here the CDR3 reads CASSLYPGGYTF. The CDR3 DNA is TGTGCCAGCAGTTTATATCCCGGTGGCTACACCTTC.

This clonotype occurred a few times. The V call is TRBV4-1, the J call TRBJ2-1; TRBD2 aligns across 7 bases. V dropped 1 base and J dropped 8; count of bases not matched to a gene: 2. Germline lookup yields CDR1 MGHRA and CDR2 YSYEKL. This CDR3 has 13 amino acids. The CDR3: CASSQAGGYEQFF. For the CDR3, the DNA is TGCGCCAGCAGCCAAGCCGGGGGGTATGAGCAGTTCTTC.

This chain uses TRBV28 with TRBJ2-7; 8 bases are shared with TRBD1. The CDR3 has 14 amino acids. V shed 6 bases and J 0 bases; nucleotides not matched to a gene: 4. Germline CDR1 MDHEN, CDR2 SYDVKM. Here the CDR3 reads CASRPGQASYEQYF. The DNA for the CDR3 is TGTGCCAGCAGACCGGGACAGGCCTCCTACGAGCAGTACTTC.

This clonotype was seen only a few times. The V call is TRBV10-3, the J call TRBJ2-5; D is unclear. Per the germline V gene, CDR1 is ENHRY and CDR2 is SYGVKD. There are 13 residues in the CDR3. Trimming removed 3 bases at V and 5 bases at J, with 10 bases between. The CDR3: CAISDWARETQYF. Here the CDR3 DNA reads TGTGCCATCAGTGATTGGGCCCGGGAGACCCAGTACTTC.

CDR3 sequence: CASSLVGAQGETQYF. The CDR3 coding sequence is TGTGCCAGCAGCTTGGTGGGAGCCCAGGGGGAGACCCAGTACTTC. The chain couples TRBV11-2 to TRBJ2-5; tentatively, D is TRBD1 (6 bases). Germline CDR1 SGHAT, CDR2 FQNNGV. The V end was cut by 3 bases, the J end by 5 bases, with 16 bases between. The CDR3 sequence is 15 residues long.

The V call is TRBV27, the J call TRBJ2-7, with TRBD2 matching over 13 bases. Germline CDR1 reads MNHEY; CDR2 reads SMNVEV (reference sequence). V dropped 5 bases and J dropped 5; count of bases not matched to a gene: 6. The CDR3 has 15 residues. CDR3 in amino acids: CASSPRTSGRDEQYF. CDR3 DNA sequence: TGTGCCAGCAGTCCCCGGACTAGCGGGAGAGACGAGCAGTACTTC.